This T cell receptor beta chain comes out of a study of response to subunit inactivated influenza vaccine. MiXCR, applied by TCRdb to the RT-PCR reads, yields one record per CDR3 protein. The table records about 240,000 distinct CDR3 sequences, 10% to 15% of them present only once. This clonotype has only a few counts. Its antigen is still unknown. Trimming cost V 6 bases and J 0 bases, with 2 bases left between them. Per the germline V gene, CDR1 is SNHLY and CDR2 is FYNNEI. The CDR3 has 12 residues. Study-level points and caveats: Authors suggested that a seasonal influenza vaccination recruits few new T cells each time.

The J gene is TRBJ2-2, the V gene TRBV2; no clear D gene. The sample consisted of non-naive T cells sorted from PBMCs, taken roughly 15 days before vaccination. The receptor comes from a man in his forties or fifties who received an inactivated influenza vaccine. The CDR3 DNA is TGTGCCAGCAGGTCGAACACCGGGGAGCTGTTTTTT. It is translated as CASRSNTGELFF.